The 30 T cell receptor beta chains below were found in one sample sequenced in a study of T cells after yellow fever vaccination (dated by TCRdb to the late 2010s). This specimen's treatment or condition label, interpreted: live attenuated yellow fever vaccine strain. The protocol used for the library was 5' RACE. The instrument given in TCRdb is Illumina HiSeq 2500. Using fastp trimming at Q25 and MiXCR clonotype assembly, TCRdb reanalyzed the public sequencing data and kept in-frame beta chains. Identical CDR3 protein sequences are pooled into one entry, listed with their most common genes and DNA. The sample table shows 120,000 or so distinct CDR3 sequences, and about 6.8% are seen once. Over 2.5% of the sample belongs to the ten largest clones. The source was CD4+ T cells sorted from PBMCs, collected about 49 days after the first yellow fever vaccination. Receptors were obtained from a man younger than 35 who received the YFV17D yellow fever vaccine.

About this clonotype itself: Given a much more abundant clone one base away, this may be a read error. The V call is TRBV5-1, the J call TRBJ2-3; 13 bases line up with TRBD2. With 4 bases clipped from V and 4 bases from J, the junction kept 6 bases outside the gene matches. Germline V gene data show CDR1 as SGHRS and CDR2 as YFSETQ. The CDR3 totals 16 residues. DNA for the CDR3: TGCGCCAGCAGCCGGGGGACTAGCGGGGACTCAGATACGCAGTATTTT. Its translation: CASSRGTSGDSDTQYF.

A few counts support this clonotype. The V gene is TRBV5-6, the J gene TRBJ2-3; D unresolved. V was trimmed by 1 base and J by 4 bases, leaving 7 bases between them. Germline loops: CDR1 SGHDT, CDR2 YYEEEE. There are 13 residues in the CDR3. Here the CDR3 DNA reads TGTGCCAGCAGCTTGTATAGGTCAGATACGCAGTATTTT. Translation gives CASSLYRSDTQYF.

This clonotype was seen many times. The rearrangement links TRBV3-1 to TRBJ1-5, with TRBD1 matching over 7 bases. Per germline, CDR1 LGHDT and CDR2 YNNKEL (reference sequence). This CDR3 is built from 16 residues. After removal of 6 bases from V and 2 bases from J, the junction contained 10 bases not matched to a gene. This CDR3 reads CASSPLDRVGNQPQHF. The CDR3 nucleotides are TGTGCCAGCAGTCCCCTCGACAGGGTGGGCAATCAGCCCCAGCATTTT.

In its sample, this clonotype was seen many times. The V call is TRBV10-3, the J call TRBJ2-1; D possibly corresponds to TRBD1 (6 bases). CDR1 and CDR2 from the germline V gene are ENHRY and SYGVKD. This CDR3 spans 15 amino acids. V was pared by 4 bases and J by 0 bases, with 10 bases between. The CDR3 bases are TGTGCCATCAGTGGTAGGGGGAGCTCCTACAATGAGCAGTTCTTC. Its translation: CAISGRGSSYNEQFF.

Of note for this clonotype: This sequence may be a read error, since a much larger clone differs from it by one base. The V call is TRBV12-3 or TRBV12-4, the J call TRBJ1-4; D perhaps matches TRBD1 (6 bases). The CDR3 has 18 residues. The CDR3 sequence is CASRRGDTPLATKEKLFF. The CDR3 region has the DNA TGTGCCAGCAGACGGGGGGACACACCGCTTGCAACTAAGGAAAAACTGTTTTTT.

The V call is TRBV6-1, the J call TRBJ1-4, with D unclear. Germline V gives CDR1 MNHNS, CDR2 SASEGT. V was trimmed by 7 bases and J by 8 bases, leaving 14 bases between them. CDR3 length equals 13 residues. CDR3 protein: CASKRRHTEKLFF. The CDR3 nucleotides are TGTGCCAGCAAGAGGAGGCATACGGAAAAACTGTTTTTT.

This clonotype was counted at least ten times. The chain recombines TRBV29-1 with TRBJ2-5; 7 bases fit TRBD1. The CDR3 extends over 15 amino acids. Germline V gene data show CDR1 as SQVTM and CDR2 as ANQGSEA. The V gene end was trimmed by 8 bases and the J gene end by 0 bases; junction bases not matched to a gene: 12. The CDR3 DNA is TGCAGCCTTCTAGTCGACAGGGCCAACCAAGAGACCCAGTACTTC. Protein: CSLLVDRANQETQYF.

This clonotype was picked up many times. The J gene is TRBJ2-3, the V gene TRBV7-9, with 8 bases lining up with TRBD2. Germline CDR1 is SEHNR and CDR2 is FQNEAQ (reference sequence). V trimming: 2 bases; J trimming: 4 bases; junction bases outside the gene matches: 8. CDR3 length: 16 amino acids. CDR3 loop: CASSLRRGGRADTQYF. DNA for the CDR3: TGTGCCAGCAGCTTAAGACGGGGGGGCCGGGCAGATACGCAGTATTTT.

This clonotype was seen ten or more times. The rearrangement links TRBV7-2 to TRBJ1-2; 7 nucleotides align to TRBD1. The CDR3 length is 15 residues. Germline-derived CDR1 and CDR2 are SGHTA and FQGNSA. V shed 0 bases and J 3 bases; nucleotides not matched to a gene: 4. The CDR3 DNA sequence: TGTGCCAGCAGCTTAGCCTCAGGGGGACACTATGGCTACACCTTC. This encodes CASSLASGGHYGYTF.

This clonotype has ten or more counts. The chain links TRBV11-2 to TRBJ2-7; TRBD2 aligns across 14 bases. V was pared by 0 bases and J by 3 bases, with 4 bases of the junction left unmatched. The CDR3 consists of 17 residues. CDR1 and CDR2 (germline): SGHAT, FQNNGV. The CDR3 is CASSLEAGTSGGYEQYF. The DNA of the CDR3 is TGTGCCAGCAGCTTAGAGGCAGGGACTAGCGGGGGCTACGAGCAGTACTTC.

This clonotype was seen at least ten times. V and J are TRBV6-1 and TRBJ1-1, with TRBD1 matching 11 bases. Germline CDR1 and CDR2: MNHNS and SASEGT. The CDR3 contains 15 residues. J gave up 1 base and V 7 bases, and 5 bases lay outside the gene matches. Written as DNA, the CDR3 is TGTGCCAGCATCGACGGGACAGGGGGGAACACTGAAGCTTTCTTT. Amino acid sequence: CASIDGTGGNTEAFF.

This clonotype was observed at least ten times. The chain combines TRBV5-1 with TRBJ2-7; maybe TRBD1 (5 bases). The CDR3 contains 13 residues. Per germline, CDR1 SGHRS and CDR2 YFSETQ. V lost 0 bases and J lost 6, with 10 bases in between. CDR3 sequence (DNA): TGCGCCAGCAGCTTGGGACAGTTTACCGAGCAGTACTTC. This encodes CASSLGQFTEQYF.

This clonotype was recorded many times. The chain links TRBV5-1 to TRBJ2-2; TRBD1 aligns across 10 bases. The CDR3 has 14 amino acids. The V gene end was trimmed by 7 bases and the J gene end by 4 bases; junction bases not matched to a gene: 4. The germline V gene has CDR1 SGHRS and CDR2 YFSETQ. As DNA, the CDR3 is TGCGCCAGCGGGACAGGGGCCCTCACCGGGGAGCTGTTTTTT. Its protein product is CASGTGALTGELFF.

This clonotype was detected many times. The chain recombines TRBV6-1 with TRBJ2-5; 9 nucleotides agree with TRBD2. J gave up 0 bases and V 6 bases, and 8 bases lay outside the gene matches. Germline V lookup: CDR1 MNHNS, CDR2 SASEGT. The CDR3 has 16 residues. CDR3 in DNA: TGTGCCAGCAGCAAACAGCGGGGGGTATACCAAGAGACCCAGTACTTC. Encoded protein: CASSKQRGVYQETQYF.

This clonotype was detected ten times or more. This chain connects TRBV10-2 to TRBJ2-1; 9 bases are a match to TRBD2. This CDR3 comprises 14 residues. The V gene end was trimmed by 3 bases and the J gene end by 4 bases; junction bases not matched to a gene: 1. Germline V gene data show CDR1 as WSHSY and CDR2 as SAAADI. The CDR3 DNA sequence: TGCGCCAGCAGTGAAAGCGGGGGGTACAATGAGCAGTTCTTC. Protein product: CASSESGGYNEQFF.

This clonotype was recorded many times. The chain links TRBV6-5 to TRBJ1-1, with TRBD1 matching 11 bases. There are 16 residues in the CDR3. The V and J ends lost 5 bases and 0 bases, in that order; junction bases with no gene match: 5. Germline values: CDR1 MNHEY, CDR2 SVGAGI. This CDR3 reads CASSRTGGPMNTEAFF. The CDR3, as DNA: TGTGCCAGCAGTCGGACAGGGGGCCCTATGAACACTGAAGCTTTCTTT.

This clonotype was recorded at least ten times. The CDR3 sequence is CASSLGPPGTGLDEQFF. The CDR3 DNA reads as TGTGCCAGCAGCTTAGGACCCCCCGGGACAGGGTTAGATGAGCAGTTCTTC. V usage is TRBV7-2 and J usage is TRBJ2-1, with TRBD1 matching over 9 bases. This CDR3 contains 17 residues. The ends lost 1 base at V and 8 bases at J; junction bases unmatched: 12. Germline V gene data show CDR1 as SGHTA and CDR2 as FQGNSA.

J is TRBJ1-1 and V is TRBV20-1, with D unclear. With 1 base removed from V and 7 bases from J, the gap between germline ends came to 10 bases. The CDR3 loop spans 12 amino acids. Germline V gene data show CDR1 as DFQATT and CDR2 as SNEGSKA (reference sequence). The CDR3: CSARAPASEAFF. CDR3 DNA: TGCAGTGCTAGAGCCCCAGCTAGTGAAGCTTTCTTT.

This clonotype was detected many times. The chain couples TRBV7-2 to TRBJ1-2; D may be TRBD1 (5 bases). Germline CDR1 reads SGHTA; CDR2 reads FQGNSA. The CDR3 has 13 residues. V lost 5 bases and J 8 bases, leaving 15 bases between the germline ends. The CDR3 reads CASSKGGTNGYTF. The CDR3 coding sequence is TGTGCCAGCAGCAAAGGCGGGACCAACGGCTACACCTTC.

This sequence joins TRBV28 and TRBJ2-3, with no clear D. The CDR3 runs to 13 residues. Germline V gives CDR1 MDHEN, CDR2 SYDVKM. V lost 5 bases to trimming and J lost 1 base, with 7 bases between them. The CDR3 DNA reads as TGTGCCAGCAGTAATATGGGCACAGATACGCAGTATTTT. Its translation is CASSNMGTDTQYF.

The sample holds many counts of this clonotype. This rearrangement joins TRBV6-5 to TRBJ2-3; D possibly corresponds to TRBD2 (6 bases). With 6 bases removed from V and 2 bases from J, the gap between germline ends came to 15 bases. CDR1 is MNHEY, CDR2 SVGAGI, per germline. CDR3 length: 15 amino acids. This CDR3 is CASRPPGTFTDTQYF. CDR3 in DNA: TGTGCCAGCAGACCCCCGGGGACTTTCACAGATACGCAGTATTTT.

In its sample, this clonotype was seen many times. V gene TRBV28 combines with J gene TRBJ2-1, with 14 positions matching TRBD2. With V trimmed by 5 bases and J by 8 bases, 5 bases remained unmatched. CDR3 length equals 15 residues. The germline gives CDR1 MDHEN, CDR2 SYDVKM. The CDR3 protein is CASSLGTSGGHEQFF. CDR3 nucleotide sequence: TGTGCCAGCAGTCTCGGGACTAGCGGGGGTCATGAGCAGTTCTTC.

The genes are TRBV12-2 and TRBJ1-2; TRBD1, the table's D call, was not compared with the DNA. TRBV12-2 is recorded as a pseudogene. The CDR3 covers 17 residues. The CDR3: CASRWRGGGKSNYGYTF. The DNA for the CDR3 is TGTGCAAGTCGCTGGAGAGGGGGAGGTAAATCTAACTATGGCTACACCTTC.

In this sample, this clonotype turned up a few times. The J gene is TRBJ1-3, the V gene TRBV20-1; D unresolved. Germline CDR1 and CDR2: DFQATT and SNEGSKA (reference sequence). V was pared by 0 bases and J by 4 bases, with 13 bases between. The CDR3 sequence is 15 residues long. The DNA for the CDR3 is TGCAGTGCTAGAGATCGTCAAAGGTCCGGAAACACCATATATTTT. The encoded protein is CSARDRQRSGNTIYF.

The genes are TRBV5-1 and TRBJ1-2; D is perhaps TRBD1 (5 bases). V shed 1 base and J shed 3 bases, with 13 bases lying between them. Germline lookup yields CDR1 SGHRS and CDR2 YFSETQ. The CDR3 length is 15 residues. For the CDR3, the DNA is TGCGCCAGCAGCTTGCGCCAATCGGGACACTATGGCTACACCTTC. Protein: CASSLRQSGHYGYTF.

This clonotype occurred many times. The chain is built from TRBV6-5 and TRBJ1-5; 7 bases line up with TRBD1. Trimming removed 8 bases from V and 5 bases from J; junction bases left unmatched: 3. Germline-derived CDR1 and CDR2 are MNHEY and SVGAGI. The CDR3 contains 12 residues. The chain's CDR3 is CASRDRDQPQHF. The DNA for the CDR3 is TGTGCCAGCCGGGACAGAGATCAGCCCCAGCATTTT.

This clonotype was observed many times. This chain uses TRBV20-1 with TRBJ2-1; D is ambiguous. The CDR3 sequence is 14 residues long. V was clipped by 1 base and J by 5 bases, with 12 bases between them. Germline V lookup: CDR1 DFQATT, CDR2 SNEGSKA (reference sequence). CDR3 bases: TGCAGTGCTAGAGTGAGGCCGGAAAACAATGAGCAGTTCTTC. As protein: CSARVRPENNEQFF.

This clonotype has ten or more counts. The chain couples TRBV12-3 or TRBV12-4 to TRBJ2-1; a possible D gene is TRBD1 (6 bases). The CDR3 runs 16 residues. V was clipped by 1 base and J by 0 bases, with 10 bases between them. The CDR3 here is CASSLVQGSSYNEQFF. CDR3 nucleotide sequence: TGTGCCAGCAGTTTAGTACAGGGAAGCTCCTACAATGAGCAGTTCTTC.

This clonotype came up many times. The chain couples TRBV7-9 to TRBJ2-5; perhaps TRBD1 as D (6 bases). V was shortened by 5 bases and J by 3 bases, with 16 bases between the two germline ends. This CDR3 comprises 15 residues. Germline V gene lookup returns CDR1 SEHNR and CDR2 FQNEAQ (reference sequence). The CDR3 sequence: CASSPRRAGEETQYF. DNA of the CDR3: TGTGCCAGCAGCCCCCGCAGGGCAGGGGAAGAGACCCAGTACTTC. The complete variable domain, with remaining parts taken from reference TRBV7-9 and TRBJ2-5, reads DTGVSQNPRHKITKRGQNVTFRCDPISEHNRLYWYRQTLGQGPEFLTYFQNEAQLEKSRLLSDRFSAERPKGSFSTLEIQRTEQGDSAMYLCASSPRRAGEETQYFGPGTRLLVL.

This clonotype was seen ten or more times. The chain couples TRBV29-1 to TRBJ1-1; D is ambiguous. The CDR3 loop spans 13 amino acids. The germline CDR1 and CDR2 sequences are SQVTM and ANQGSEA. Trimming took off 3 bases at V and 4 bases at J, with 12 bases between the two ends. CDR3 residues: CSVESIGPTEAFF. The CDR3 DNA follows: TGCAGCGTTGAGAGTATCGGCCCCACTGAAGCTTTCTTT.